One sample yielded the 31 T cell receptor beta chains listed below, sequenced in a study of control samples from healthy donors and cancer patients. Generated by immunoSEQ multiplex PCR, the TCRdb table keeps only in-frame clones and is missing some. This sample carries roughly 200,000 clones, approximately 91% of them seen once, and the ten largest clones take less than 2%. Sequencing was done on a sample of blood. These receptors all come from a man aged 30 to 45 in good health.

CDR3 amino acids: CASSRDRGTDTQYF. The DNA of the CDR3 is TGTGCCAGCAGCCGCGACAGGGGGACAGATACGCAGTATTTT. The chain links TRBV5-4 to TRBJ2-3; 9 nucleotides agree with TRBD1. The CDR3 contains 14 residues. The germline gives CDR1 SGHNT, CDR2 YYREEE (reference sequence). The ends lost 4 bases at V and 3 bases at J; junction bases unmatched: 3.

This clone appeared once. The V and J genes are TRBV27 and TRBJ1-1; unclear D gene. V was trimmed by 6 bases and J by 3 bases, leaving 14 bases between them. The CDR3 has 14 amino acids. Germline CDR1 is MNHEY and CDR2 is SMNVEV (reference sequence). The CDR3 DNA reads TGTGCCAGCAGACTTTGGGGTCAGGACACTGAAGCTTTCTTT. It specifies CASRLWGQDTEAFF.

CDR3 nucleotides: TGTGCCACCGGTGTGGATCTCACTGAAGCTTTCTTT. Translation: CATGVDLTEAFF. The chain carries TRBV19 and TRBJ1-1; the D is unclear. This CDR3 has 12 residues. CDR1 LNHDA and CDR2 SQIVND come from the germline V gene (reference sequence). The germline V and J ends were trimmed by 10 bases and 4 bases, with 13 bases remaining between them.

On this clone: The identical CDR3 is also encoded by other nucleotide sequences in the sample. The J gene is TRBJ1-5, the V gene TRBV3-1 (or the pseudogene TRBV3-2); 9 nucleotides agree with TRBD1. V gave up 4 bases and J gave up 6 bases; unmatched junction bases: 4. The length of the CDR3 is 14 residues. Germline CDR1 and CDR2: LGHDT and YNNKEL (reference sequence). CDR3 region: CASSPTGGGQPQHF. The CDR3 bases are TGTGCCAGCAGCCCGACAGGGGGAGGTCAGCCCCAGCATTTT.

The rearrangement uses TRBV24-1 and TRBJ1-1; 11 nucleotides match TRBD1. The CDR3 extends over 15 amino acids. Unmatched junction bases numbered 7, after V lost 10 bases and J lost 1 base. CDR1 is KGHDR, CDR2 SFDVKD, per germline. The CDR3 DNA follows: TGTGCCACGAGGACAGGGGGCTCTAGGAACACTGAAGCTTTCTTT. Protein sequence: CATRTGGSRNTEAFF.

The chain uses TRBV7-9 and TRBJ1-1; unclear D gene. The germline gives CDR1 SEHNR, CDR2 FQNEAQ (reference sequence). This CDR3 is 13 amino acids long. Trimming shortened V by 8 bases and J by 1 base, and 11 bases separated the two germline ends. The chain's CDR3 is CASLHTQNTEAFF. CDR3 coding DNA: TGTGCCAGCTTACACACCCAGAACACTGAAGCTTTCTTT.

Details on this clone: Other DNA sequences from this sample encode an identical CDR3 as well. V gene TRBV20-1 combines with J gene TRBJ1-1; D gene ambiguous. Per the germline V gene, CDR1 is DFQATT and CDR2 is SNEGSKA (reference sequence). Trimming shortened V by 3 bases and J by 2 bases, and 4 bases separated the two germline ends. The CDR3 length is 11 residues. CDR3 DNA: TGCAGTGCTAGGGGCAACACTGAAGCTTTCTTT. This translates into CSARGNTEAFF.

The chain uses TRBV25-1 and TRBJ1-4; D remains ambiguous. V shed 3 bases and J shed 0 bases, with 5 bases lying between them. This CDR3 is 14 amino acids long. Per the germline V gene, CDR1 is MGHDK and CDR2 is SYGVNS. CDR3 sequence reads: CASSDLATNEKLFF. The CDR3 DNA sequence: TGTGCCAGCAGTGATCTTGCAACTAATGAAAAACTGTTTTTT.

The chain employs TRBV11-3 and TRBJ2-3; the match to TRBD2 covers 11 bases. The CDR3 contains 17 residues. Trimming removed 6 bases from V and 5 bases from J; junction bases left unmatched: 13. The germline V gene encodes CDR1 SGHNT and CDR2 YENEEA. The CDR3 DNA is TGTGCCAGCAGTACCGGACTAGCGGGCCTCGCGGGAGATACGCAGTATTTT. This codes for CASSTGLAGLAGDTQYF.

The chain has TRBV4-1 and TRBJ2-3; the D is unclear. The V gene lost 4 bases and the J gene lost 9 bases, with 20 bases spanning the gap. Germline values: CDR1 MGHRA, CDR2 YSYEKL. CDR3 size: 15 residues. CDR3 sequence reads: CASSPRLPRDGTQYF. CDR3 DNA sequence: TGCGCCAGCAGCCCCCGTCTCCCCCGAGATGGAACGCAGTATTTT.

CDR3 DNA: TGCGCCAGCAGCCAAGAAGAGGGCAGCAGCGAGCAGTACTTC. This translates into CASSQEEGSSEQYF. J is TRBJ2-7 and V is TRBV4-1; TRBD2 is a possible D gene (5 bases). Trimming cost V 0 bases and J 6 bases, with 12 bases left between them. The CDR3 length is 14 residues. The germline V gene has CDR1 MGHRA and CDR2 YSYEKL.

The chain couples TRBV12-3 or TRBV12-4 to TRBJ2-4; possibly TRBD1 for D (6 bases). The CDR3 sequence is 12 residues long. V shed 8 bases and J shed 9 bases, with 14 bases lying between them. The CDR3 nucleotides read TGTGCCAGCGGGACACTCCCCGCCATTCAGTACTTC. Amino acid sequence: CASGTLPAIQYF.

The chain couples TRBV27 to TRBJ1-5; 8 bases agree with TRBD1. This CDR3 comprises 14 residues. CDR1 is MNHEY, CDR2 SMNVEV, per germline (reference sequence). The V and J ends lost 5 bases and 2 bases, in that order; junction bases with no gene match: 2. The CDR3 DNA follows: TGTGCCAGCAGTATGACAGGGGGCAATCAGCCCCAGCATTTT. Protein product: CASSMTGGNQPQHF.

With respect to this clone: Relative to the germline gene, one junction end is altered; a read error may explain this. CDR3 in DNA: TGCGCCAGCAGGTTGGGTAAGGGGGCGAACACAGATACGCAGTATTTT. Encoded protein: CASRLGKGANTDTQYF. The V and J genes are TRBV5-1 and TRBJ2-3; 7 bases line up with TRBD1. Per the germline V gene, CDR1 is SGHRS and CDR2 is YFSETQ. This CDR3 is 16 amino acids long.

The rearrangement links TRBV5-1 to TRBJ1-2; maybe TRBD1 (6 bases). Looked up from germline, CDR1 is SGHRS and CDR2 is YFSETQ. This CDR3 comprises 14 residues. V shed 1 base and J shed 6 bases, with 13 bases lying between them. The CDR3 DNA sequence: TGCGCCAGCAGCTTGCCGCAGGGGTCTCATGGCTACACCTTC. Its protein product is CASSLPQGSHGYTF.

This rearrangement joins TRBV2 to TRBJ1-6; tentative D call: TRBD1 (5 bases). The CDR3 is 17 residues long. Trimming removed 4 bases from V and 8 bases from J, with 21 bases in between. The germline CDR1 and CDR2 sequences are SNHLY and FYNNEI. The CDR3 DNA sequence: TGTGCCAGCAGTGCTTCGATTAGTGGGAGGGGCGATTCACCCCTCCACTTT. It codes for CASSASISGRGDSPLHF.

The chain couples TRBV30 to TRBJ1-6, with 9 positions matching TRBD1. The CDR3 is made up of 16 amino acids. J was trimmed by 10 bases and V by 0 bases; bases with no gene match: 10. CDR1 is GTSNPN and CDR2 is SVGIG in the germline V gene (reference sequence). For the CDR3, the DNA is TGTGCCTGGAGTGTACTATCGACAGGGGGTGGATCACCCCTCCACTTT. The encoded protein is CAWSVLSTGGGSPLHF.

The V and J genes are TRBV29-1 and TRBJ1-1, with D possibly being TRBD1 (5 bases). Germline loops: CDR1 SQVTM, CDR2 ANQGSEA. The CDR3 consists of 15 residues. V shed 1 base and J shed 5 bases, with 17 bases lying between them. This CDR3 reads CSVEGGRGSRTEAFF. The CDR3 region has the DNA TGCAGCGTTGAAGGGGGACGGGGTTCTCGTACTGAAGCTTTCTTT.

This clone was recorded only once. The chain employs TRBV24-1 and TRBJ1-1; D call uncertain. The length of the CDR3 is 12 residues. V was trimmed by 3 bases and J by 7 bases, leaving 8 bases between them. CDR1 and CDR2 from the germline V gene are KGHDR and SFDVKD. The CDR3 coding sequence is TGTGCCACCAGTGATGGGTTGGGTGAAGCTTTCTTT. Its protein is CATSDGLGEAFF.

This clone was seen a few times. This sequence joins TRBV11-2 and TRBJ2-7, with D possibly TRBD1 on 5 matching bases. This CDR3 spans 14 amino acids. The V end was cut by 5 bases, the J end by 5 bases, with 16 bases between. Germline lookup yields CDR1 SGHAT and CDR2 FQNNGV. Written as DNA, the CDR3 is TGTGCCAGCAGCCCGGCCGGCTTGACAGACGAGCAGTACTTC. This sequence encodes CASSPAGLTDEQYF.

The V call is TRBV27, the J call TRBJ1-2; 8 bases align to TRBD1. The CDR3 has 16 residues. The germline CDR1 and CDR2 sequences are MNHEY and SMNVEV (reference sequence). J lost 8 bases, V lost 3 bases, and 14 bases had no gene match. CDR3 region: CASSFYAGQGARGYTF. The CDR3 coding sequence is TGTGCCAGCAGTTTTTACGCCGGGCAGGGGGCTCGGGGCTACACCTTC.

This clone came up once. This chain joins TRBV19 and TRBJ1-1, with D tentatively TRBD1 (6 bases). The V and J ends lost 10 bases and 2 bases respectively, with 20 bases between them. CDR3 size: 15 residues. Germline V gene lookup returns CDR1 LNHDA and CDR2 SQIVND (reference sequence). CDR3 bases: TGTGCCACCCAGACGCCGGGGGGCCAAAACACTGAAGCTTTCTTT. It codes for CATQTPGGQNTEAFF.

The table lists this clone with a count of one. The chain recombines TRBV24-1 with TRBJ2-1; the D gene is possibly TRBD1 (6 bases). CDR3 length equals 18 residues. Germline CDR1 KGHDR, CDR2 SFDVKD. V shed 4 bases and J shed 6 bases, with 24 bases lying between them. CDR3 DNA sequence: TGTGCCACCAGTGACCCCCCCCGAACAGGGCGCGGTCTCAATGAGCAGTTCTTC. Translation gives CATSDPPRTGRGLNEQFF.

This sequence joins TRBV10-3 and TRBJ2-1, with no clear D. This CDR3 region has 12 residues. Deletions cut 2 bases from V and 5 bases from J, with 4 bases between. The germline CDR1 and CDR2 sequences are ENHRY and SYGVKD. The CDR3 spells CAISEKNNEQFF. CDR3 nucleotide sequence: TGTGCCATCAGTGAGAAGAACAATGAGCAGTTCTTC.

V is TRBV5-6 and J is TRBJ2-7; D is ambiguous. Per the germline V gene, CDR1 is SGHDT and CDR2 is YYEEEE. The V and J ends lost 3 bases and 3 bases respectively, with 19 bases between them. The CDR3 has 16 residues. DNA of the CDR3: TGTGCCAGCAGCTCTACGGGTTCCTTATCAGACTACGAGCAGTACTTC. As protein: CASSSTGSLSDYEQYF.

The chain combines TRBV12-3 or TRBV12-4 with TRBJ2-7; possibly TRBD1 for D (6 bases). Trimming took off 5 bases at V and 6 bases at J, with 11 bases between the two ends. The CDR3 loop spans 12 amino acids. The CDR3 protein is CASSIQGTEQYF. Here the CDR3 DNA reads TGTGCCAGCAGTATACAGGGAACCGAGCAGTACTTC.

CDR3 loop: CASSLTGGAGYTF. The DNA for the CDR3 is TGTGCCAGCAGTTTGACAGGGGGCGCGGGCTACACCTTC. The chain employs TRBV6-6 and TRBJ1-2; TRBD1 matches 10 bases. The CDR3 is made up of 13 amino acids. Trimming at V came to 4 bases and at J to 8 bases, leaving 4 bases not matched to a gene. Germline V gives CDR1 MNHNY, CDR2 SVGAGI (reference sequence).

V is TRBV4-2 and J is TRBJ1-2; D uncertain. Germline V gives CDR1 LGHNA, CDR2 YNFKEQ. The V gene lost 0 bases and the J gene lost 4 bases, with 6 bases spanning the gap. This CDR3 contains 13 residues. The CDR3 DNA reads TGTGCCAGCAGCCAAGATGACATCTATGGCTACACCTTC. Translated: CASSQDDIYGYTF.

The chain has TRBV11-1 and TRBJ1-5; TRBD1 is a possible D gene (5 bases). V shed 0 bases and J shed 4 bases, with 10 bases lying between them. The CDR3 has 15 residues. Germline V gives CDR1 SGHAT, CDR2 FQDESV (reference sequence). CDR3 bases: TGTGCCAGCAGCTTAGCGGGCCAGGGAAATCAGCCCCAGCATTTT. This sequence encodes CASSLAGQGNQPQHF.

In the case of this clone: Other DNA sequences in this specimen translate into the identical CDR3. This chain joins TRBV4-1 and TRBJ1-5; D uncertain. The CDR3 spans 13 residues. Trimming shortened V by 1 base and J by 1 base, and 2 bases separated the two germline ends. Germline assignment: CDR1 MGHRA and CDR2 YSYEKL. The CDR3 nucleotides are TGCGCCAGCAGCCAAGGCAGCAATCAGCCCCAGCATTTT. The encoded protein is CASSQGSNQPQHF.

This clone was recorded once. V and J are TRBV9 and TRBJ2-3; TRBD2 matches 11 bases. With 10 bases clipped from V and 2 bases from J, the junction kept 6 bases outside the gene matches. The CDR3 covers 14 residues. Germline assignment: CDR1 SGDLS and CDR2 YYNGEE. As DNA, the CDR3 is TGTGCCGGGTCTAGCGGGGGGACCACAGATACGCAGTATTTT. It yields the protein CAGSSGGTTDTQYF.